One and the same sample provided the 14 T cell receptor beta chains below, sequenced in a study of T-cell reconstitution after alpha-beta-depleted transplantation in children. The library targeted TCRbeta and was prepared with unique molecular identifiers. TCRdb called the PCR reads again in MiXCR, with one record for every CDR3 protein. Among approximately 270,000 distinct CDR3 sequences, 20% to 30% were seen once, and the ten largest hold 4% to 5.5%. The source was PBMCs, mostly from graft donor cells, collected 360 days after TCRalphabeta/CD19-depleted stem cell transplant. The receptor source for this set is a female patient aged 2-10 years who had a stem cell transplant for congenital amegakaryocytic thrombocytopenia, so the T cells may come from the graft donor.

This clonotype was recorded a few times. The rearrangement links TRBV7-2 to TRBJ1-1; 9 bases fit TRBD1. CDR3 size: 12 residues. From germline, CDR1 is SGHTA and CDR2 FQGNSA. V was pared by 6 bases and J by 8 bases, with 4 bases of the junction left unmatched. The CDR3 DNA follows: TGTGCCAGCAGGGTTACAGGGGGCGAAGCTTTCTTT. This sequence encodes CASRVTGGEAFF.

This clonotype was seen more than once but under ten times. The V gene is TRBV5-1, the J gene TRBJ2-7, with D maybe TRBD1 (5 bases). The ends were cut back, 1 base at V and 2 bases at J, with 7 bases in the middle. The CDR3 is made up of 13 amino acids. Germline V gene sequence: CDR1 SGHRS, CDR2 YFSETQ. CDR3 in amino acids: CASSLTGAYEQYF. Here the CDR3 DNA reads TGCGCCAGCAGCTTGACAGGAGCCTACGAGCAGTACTTC.

J is TRBJ2-7 and V is TRBV20-1; D gene unclear. The germline CDR1 and CDR2 sequences are DFQATT and SNEGSKA (reference sequence). The CDR3 loop spans 13 amino acids. Between the trimmed V and J ends, which lost 3 bases and 4 bases, there was a span of 13 bases. In nucleotides, the CDR3 is TGCAGTGCTAGTAGTAACAGAATTTACGAGCAGTACTTC. It specifies CSASSNRIYEQYF.

This clonotype was counted between two and nine times. The chain links TRBV7-8 to TRBJ2-7, with 8 positions matching TRBD1. CDR1 SGHVS and CDR2 FQNEAQ come from the germline V gene. The CDR3 has 15 amino acids. With 2 bases clipped from V and 4 bases from J, the junction kept 7 bases outside the gene matches. CDR3 residues: CASSLTRQGIYEQYF. The CDR3 DNA follows: TGTGCCAGCAGCTTAACTCGACAGGGGATTTACGAGCAGTACTTC.

This clonotype was picked up one time. The chain employs TRBV5-6 and TRBJ2-1, with a weak D call TRBD2 (7 bases). Per germline, CDR1 SGHDT and CDR2 YYEEEE. V was pared by 1 base and J by 14 bases, with 16 bases between. The CDR3 extends over 13 amino acids. The CDR3 DNA reads as TGTGCCAGCAGCTTGAGGGGGGGGCCTTCGGAGTTCTTC. It encodes CASSLRGGPSEFF.

This clonotype came up a few times. V usage is TRBV5-1 and J usage is TRBJ2-7, with 8 bases lining up with TRBD2. Germline V gene lookup returns CDR1 SGHRS and CDR2 YFSETQ. J lost 2 bases, V lost 7 bases, and 8 bases had no gene match. There are 14 residues in the CDR3. CDR3 DNA sequence: TGCGCCAGCTCCCCCACTAGCGGTACCTACGAGCAGTACTTC. Its translation: CASSPTSGTYEQYF.

A few counts support this clonotype. This chain joins TRBV20-1 and TRBJ1-5, with a tentative D call TRBD1 (5 bases). The CDR3 sequence is 13 residues long. Germline V gives CDR1 DFQATT, CDR2 SNEGSKA (reference sequence). Trimming took 2 bases from V and 7 from J, leaving 12 bases between them. The CDR3 is CSARRDLRQPQHF. The CDR3 nucleotides are TGCAGTGCTAGAAGGGACCTTAGGCAGCCCCAGCATTTT.

This clonotype was seen only a few times. The J gene is TRBJ2-3, the V gene TRBV2; D perhaps matches TRBD2 (5 bases). This CDR3 spans 18 amino acids. The germline V gene has CDR1 SNHLY and CDR2 FYNNEI. Trimming removed 3 bases at V and 2 bases at J, with 21 bases between. The CDR3 region has the DNA TGTGCCAGCAGTGAGCGGGCGGGCCGCAGTCGATTCACAGATACGCAGTATTTT. Protein sequence: CASSERAGRSRFTDTQYF.

This clonotype was picked up a small number of times. This chain uses TRBV20-1 with TRBJ2-7; D is undetermined. Germline V gene sequence: CDR1 DFQATT, CDR2 SNEGSKA (reference sequence). The CDR3 runs 12 residues. V lost 3 bases and J 2 bases, leaving 8 bases between the germline ends. The CDR3 spells CSASLVTYEQYF. CDR3 in DNA: TGCAGTGCTAGTTTAGTTACCTACGAGCAGTACTTC.

The chain joins TRBV5-4 to TRBJ1-1; perhaps TRBD1 as D (5 bases). The CDR3 has 15 residues. The ends were cut back, 4 bases at V and 4 bases at J, with 17 bases in the middle. Germline lookup yields CDR1 SGHNT and CDR2 YYREEE (reference sequence). The DNA of the CDR3 is TGTGCCAGCAGCCAATTTTTGGGACGGATCACTGAAGCTTTCTTT. It yields the protein CASSQFLGRITEAFF.

The chain uses TRBV12-3 or TRBV12-4 and TRBJ1-5, with a possible D match to TRBD1 (5 bases). V lost 2 bases and J lost 2, with 10 bases in between. The CDR3 has 15 residues. The CDR3 sequence is CASSLWGYGNQPQHF. As DNA, the CDR3 is TGTGCCAGCAGTTTATGGGGGTATGGCAATCAGCCCCAGCATTTT.

This sequence joins TRBV4-1 and TRBJ1-6; 8 positions match TRBD1. Unmatched junction bases numbered 6, after V lost 1 base and J lost 10 bases. The CDR3 loop spans 15 amino acids. From germline, CDR1 is MGHRA and CDR2 YSYEKL. The DNA of the CDR3 is TGCGCCAGCAGCCAAGTGAGGACAGGGTTGTCACCCCTCCACTTT. Its protein product is CASSQVRTGLSPLHF.

V is TRBV12-3 or TRBV12-4 and J is TRBJ1-5, with D perhaps TRBD1 (5 bases). The CDR3 consists of 15 residues. The V and J ends lost 4 bases and 3 bases respectively, with 13 bases between them. The CDR3 loop reads CASSSRTPTNQPQHF. The CDR3 coding sequence is TGTGCCAGCAGTTCCCGGACACCTACCAATCAGCCCCAGCATTTT.

This clonotype was seen repeatedly, ten times or more. The V and J genes are TRBV6-5 and TRBJ1-1; no firm D call. V shed 6 bases and J shed 5 bases, with 10 bases lying between them. Germline V gene lookup returns CDR1 MNHEY and CDR2 SVGAGI. The CDR3 length is 12 residues. CDR3 sequence (DNA): TGTGCCAGCAGACGTACGGGTACTGAAGCTTTCTTT. Translation gives CASRRTGTEAFF.